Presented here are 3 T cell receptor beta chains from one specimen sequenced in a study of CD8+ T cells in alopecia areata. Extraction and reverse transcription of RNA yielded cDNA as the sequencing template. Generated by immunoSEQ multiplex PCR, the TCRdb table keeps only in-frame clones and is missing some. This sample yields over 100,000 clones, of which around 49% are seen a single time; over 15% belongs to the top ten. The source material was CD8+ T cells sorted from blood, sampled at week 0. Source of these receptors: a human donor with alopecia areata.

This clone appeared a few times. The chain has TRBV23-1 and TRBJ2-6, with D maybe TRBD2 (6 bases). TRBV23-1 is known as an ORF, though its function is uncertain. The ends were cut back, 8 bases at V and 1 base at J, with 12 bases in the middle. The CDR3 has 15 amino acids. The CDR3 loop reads CASWSRGSGANVLTF. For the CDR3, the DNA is TGCGCCAGCTGGTCCCGGGGGTCTGGGGCCAACGTCCTGACTTTC.

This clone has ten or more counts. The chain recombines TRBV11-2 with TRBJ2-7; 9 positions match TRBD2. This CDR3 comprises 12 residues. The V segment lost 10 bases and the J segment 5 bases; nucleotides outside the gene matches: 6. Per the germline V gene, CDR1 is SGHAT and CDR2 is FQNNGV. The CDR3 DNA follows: TGTGCCACCCGCGGGGGGGCAAACGAGCAGTACTTC. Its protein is CATRGGANEQYF. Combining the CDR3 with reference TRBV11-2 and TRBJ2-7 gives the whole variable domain EAGVAQSPRYKIIEKRQSVAFWCNPISGHATLYWYQQILGQGPKLLIQFQNNGVVDDSQLPKDRFSAERLKGVDSTLKIQPAKLEDSAVYLCATRGGANEQYFGPGTRLTVT.

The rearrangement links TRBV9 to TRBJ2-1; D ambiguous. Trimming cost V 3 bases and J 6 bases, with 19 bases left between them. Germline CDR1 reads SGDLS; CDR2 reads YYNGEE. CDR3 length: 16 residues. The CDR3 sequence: CASSAGINLRGNEQFF. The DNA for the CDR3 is TGTGCCAGCAGCGCGGGTATTAATTTACGCGGCAATGAGCAGTTCTTC. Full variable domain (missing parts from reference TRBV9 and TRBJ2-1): DSGVTQTPKHLITATGQRVTLRCSPRSGDLSVYWYQQSLDQGLQFLIQYYNGEERAKGNILERFSAQQFPDLHSELNLSSLELGDSALYFCASSAGINLRGNEQFFGPGTRLTVL.